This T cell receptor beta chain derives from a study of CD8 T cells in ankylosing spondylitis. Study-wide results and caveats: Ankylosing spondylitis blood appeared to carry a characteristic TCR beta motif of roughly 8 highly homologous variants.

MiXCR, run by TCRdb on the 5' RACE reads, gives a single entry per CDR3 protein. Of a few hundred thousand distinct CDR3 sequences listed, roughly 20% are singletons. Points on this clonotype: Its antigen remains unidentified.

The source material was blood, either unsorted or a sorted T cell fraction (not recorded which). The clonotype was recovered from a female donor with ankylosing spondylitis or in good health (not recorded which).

The chain's CDR3 is CASSNPLTGQGVMGEQFF. The CDR3 nucleotides read TGTGCCAGCAGTAATCCGTTGACGGGACAGGGGGTTATGGGTGAGCAGTTCTTC. V usage is TRBV2 and J usage is TRBJ2-1, with 11 bases fitting TRBD1. Germline CDR1 and CDR2: SNHLY and FYNNEI. The CDR3 totals 18 residues. Trimming removed 5 bases from V and 9 bases from J; junction bases left unmatched: 18.